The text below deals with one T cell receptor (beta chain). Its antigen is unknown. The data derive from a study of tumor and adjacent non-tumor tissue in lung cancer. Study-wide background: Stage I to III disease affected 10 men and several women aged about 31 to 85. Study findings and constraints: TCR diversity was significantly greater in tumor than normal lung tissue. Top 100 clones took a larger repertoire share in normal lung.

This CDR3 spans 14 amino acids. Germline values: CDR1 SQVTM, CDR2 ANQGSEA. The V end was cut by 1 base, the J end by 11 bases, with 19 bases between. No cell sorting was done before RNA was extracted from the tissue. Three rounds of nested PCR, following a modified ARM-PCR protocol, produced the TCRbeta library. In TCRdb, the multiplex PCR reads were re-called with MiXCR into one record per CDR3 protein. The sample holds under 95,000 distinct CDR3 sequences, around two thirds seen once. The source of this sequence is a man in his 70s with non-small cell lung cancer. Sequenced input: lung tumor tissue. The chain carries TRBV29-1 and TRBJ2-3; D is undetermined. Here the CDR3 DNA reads TGCAGCGTTGAAGGTCACGGAATCACATATATGCAGTATTTT. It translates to CSVEGHGITYMQYF.